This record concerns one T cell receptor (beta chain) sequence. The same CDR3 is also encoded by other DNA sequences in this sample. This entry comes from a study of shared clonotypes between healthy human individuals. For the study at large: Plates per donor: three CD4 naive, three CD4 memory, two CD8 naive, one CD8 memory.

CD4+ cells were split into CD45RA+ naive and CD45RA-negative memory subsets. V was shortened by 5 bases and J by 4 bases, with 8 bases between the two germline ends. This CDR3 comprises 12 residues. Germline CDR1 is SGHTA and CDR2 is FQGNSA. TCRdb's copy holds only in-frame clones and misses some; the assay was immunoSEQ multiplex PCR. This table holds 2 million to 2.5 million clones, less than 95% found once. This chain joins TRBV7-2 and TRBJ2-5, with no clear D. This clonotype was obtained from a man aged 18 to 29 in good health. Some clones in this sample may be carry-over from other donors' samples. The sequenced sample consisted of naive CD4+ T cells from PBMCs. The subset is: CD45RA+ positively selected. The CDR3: CASSLSGETQYF. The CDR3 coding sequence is TGTGCCAGCAGCCTATCAGGAGAGACCCAGTACTTC.